A selection of T cell receptor beta chains follows, all from one sample in a study of blood T cell repertoires in COVID-19. TCRdb keeps only in-frame clones here, not all; method: immunoSEQ multiplex PCR. The sample lists about 140,000 clones, roughly three quarters occurring once. The source material was peripheral blood. These receptors were collected from a woman aged 55-69 years with acute or convalescent COVID-19. CDR3s include the opening cysteine and the closing phenylalanine or tryptophan. The D gene is left open where the match is weak. The size of a clone is reported for some rows only, either as once, few or many, or as a class for expanded clones.

V	D	size	J	DNA	CDR3
TRBV28	TRBD1	few	TRBJ1-2	TGTGCCAGCGAGAGTTTAAGGGGGCGCGAAGATGGCTACACCTTC	CASESLRGREDGYTF
TRBV19	.	once	TRBJ2-1	TGTGCCAGTAGAGACAAATACTCCTACAATGAGCAGTTCTTC	CASRDKYSYNEQFF
TRBV5-1	.	few	TRBJ2-1	TGCGCCAGCAGCTTTATAGGTGCGGGTTATCTCATTGGGAATGAGCAGTTCTTC	CASSFIGAGYLIGNEQFF
TRBV15	TRBD1	.	TRBJ2-5	TGTGCCACCATGGACAGGGGGAGCGTTAAAGAGACCCAGTACTTC	CATMDRGSVKETQYF
TRBV28	TRBD2	.	TRBJ2-7	TGTGCCAGCAGTCCGCAGACTAGCGGGAGGGCCGAGGAGTACTTC	CASSPQTSGRAEEYF
TRBV5-4	TRBD2	.	TRBJ2-7	TGTGCCAGCAGCTTAGGGTCGGGGACTAGCGCTTACGAGCAGTACTTC	CASSLGSGTSAYEQYF
TRBV7-9	.	.	TRBJ2-5	TGTGCCAGCAGCTTAGTTTCTAGTCTACAAGAGACCCAGTACTTC	CASSLVSSLQETQYF
TRBV2	TRBD2	.	TRBJ2-1	TGTGCCAGCAGTCGTAGCGGGACCTACAATGAGCAGTTCTTC	CASSRSGTYNEQFF
TRBV5-1	.	.	TRBJ2-1	TGCGCCAGCAGCTTGGTCGCAGCGGCCATTGAGCAGTTCTTC	CASSLVAAAIEQFF
TRBV2	.	.	TRBJ1-1	TGTGCCAGCATCGGAGGAGGGCAGAACACTGAAGCTTTCTTT	CASIGGGQNTEAFF
TRBV4-2	TRBD1	.	TRBJ2-2	TGTGCCAGCAGCCAGCGGACAGGGACTAACACCGGGGAGCTGTTTTTT	CASSQRTGTNTGELFF
TRBV21-1	.	.	TRBJ1-2	TGTGCCAGCATTATCATAGTCATACCTCCATTCTATGGCTACACCTTC	CASIIIVIPPFYGYTF
TRBV18	TRBD1	few	TRBJ2-5	TGTGCCAGCTCACAGGGACAGGGGGGAGAGACCCAGTACTTC	CASSQGQGGETQYF
TRBV18	.	.	TRBJ1-1	TGTGCCAGCTCACCTGGAGGGAAAGACACTGAAGCTTTCTTT	CASSPGGKDTEAFF
TRBV7-9	.	.	TRBJ2-1	TGTGCCAGCAGCTTAGAGCAACAGGGCAATGAGCAGTTCTTC	CASSLEQQGNEQFF
TRBV28	TRBD2	.	TRBJ2-1	TGTGCCAGCAGTTCCGGGACTAGCGTTCTACGGAATGAGCAGTTCTTC	CASSSGTSVLRNEQFF
TRBV30	.	.	TRBJ2-1	TGTGCCTGGAGTGTCGGAGCGGGTAACTCCTACAATGAGCAGTTCTTC	CAWSVGAGNSYNEQFF
TRBV7-2	TRBD1	few	TRBJ1-2	TGTGCCAGCAGCTTAGACCCGGTGAGGGGGCAACGGGGCTACACCTTC	CASSLDPVRGQRGYTF
TRBV4-1	TRBD2	once	TRBJ2-1	TGCGCCAGCAGCCTAGCGGGCAGCTCCTACAATGAGCAGTTCTTC	CASSLAGSSYNEQFF
TRBV19	TRBD1	few	TRBJ1-5	TGTGCCAGTAGTATCGGGCAGGGGGTGAATCAGCCCCAGCATTTT	CASSIGQGVNQPQHF
TRBV6-5	TRBD2	once	TRBJ2-7	TGTGCCAGCAGTAGCGGGAGGGCCGAGTACGAGCAGTACTTC	CASSSGRAEYEQYF
TRBV7-2	.	.	TRBJ2-1	TGTGCCAGCAGCTCCTCTAGACTGAGGGGGAACAATGAGCAGTTCTTC	CASSSSRLRGNNEQFF
TRBV7-9	TRBD1	once	TRBJ2-7	TGTGCCAGCAGCTTAGCGGGCAGGGGGCAGGAGCAGTACTTC	CASSLAGRGQEQYF
TRBV20-1	.	.	TRBJ1-2	TGCAGTGCTAGCCTCAGCTATGGCTACACCTTC	CSASLSYGYTF
TRBV16	TRBD2	few	TRBJ2-7	TGTGCCAGCAGCCAAGTGCTAGCGGGAACCCTCTCCTACGAGCAGTACTTC	CASSQVLAGTLSYEQYF
TRBV5-3	TRBD2	.	TRBJ2-2	TGTGCCAGAAGCTTGGTGGCCAGAACGGGACTAAGTATTGGGGAGCTGTTTTTT	CARSLVARTGLSIGELFF
TRBV13	TRBD1	.	TRBJ1-5	TGTGCCAGCAGCTTATTATGGGGACAGGGGGCCTCCTATAGCAATCAGCCCCAGCATTTT	CASSLLWGQGASYSNQPQHF
TRBV7-8	.	.	TRBJ2-1	TGTGCCAGCACCCTGGGAGGAGTCGGCTACAATGAGCAGTTCTTC	CASTLGGVGYNEQFF
TRBV7-9	.	.	TRBJ2-7	TGTGCCAGCAGCTCCGGACAGTTGTCATACGAGCAGTACTTC	CASSSGQLSYEQYF
TRBV7-9	.	.	TRBJ2-7	TGTGCCAGCAGCTTAAGAGGGGGTTTCGAGCAGTACTTC	CASSLRGGFEQYF
TRBV11-2	.	.	TRBJ2-7	TGTGCCAGCAGCTTAGTAGAGGACTACGAGCAGTACTTC	CASSLVEDYEQYF
TRBV27	TRBD2	.	TRBJ2-1	TGTGCCAGCGGGACTAGCGGGAGATACAATGAGCAGTTCTTC	CASGTSGRYNEQFF
TRBV29-1	TRBD1	once	TRBJ2-3	TGCAGCGTTGACATAGGGAGAGGACAGGTGAGGGGCACAGATACGCAGTATTTT	CSVDIGRGQVRGTDTQYF
TRBV24-1	TRBD2	.	TRBJ2-1	TGTGCCACCAGTGATCCCGGCGGGAGGGGCAATGAGCAGTTCTTC	CATSDPGGRGNEQFF
TRBV21-1	.	.	TRBJ1-2	TGTGCCAGCAGCAAAAACCGGGGGGCGAGTGGCTACACCTTC	CASSKNRGASGYTF
TRBV5-1	TRBD1	.	TRBJ1-3	TGCGCCAGCAGCCTTACCACCGGGACAGGGCCTGGAAACACCATATATTTT	CASSLTTGTGPGNTIYF
TRBV19	TRBD2	few	TRBJ2-1	TGTGCCAGTAGTATCGGGCTAGCGGGAGTTGAGCAGTTCTTC	CASSIGLAGVEQFF
TRBV9	TRBD2	.	TRBJ2-1	TGTGCCAGCAGCACCCGTCCAGCGGGAGGGAACAATGAGCAGTTCTTC	CASSTRPAGGNNEQFF
TRBV7-2	.	.	TRBJ2-3	TGTGCCAGCAGCTTAGCCCGGGGGGCCAGGGATACGCAGTATTTT	CASSLARGARDTQYF
TRBV6-5	TRBD1	.	TRBJ2-7	TGTGCCGGCGGAGTACAGGGGCTACGATTCGACGAGCAGTACTTC	CAGGVQGLRFDEQYF
TRBV19	.	.	TRBJ2-1	TGTGCCAGTAGTGGGAGTTGGTACAATGAGCAGTTCTTC	CASSGSWYNEQFF
TRBV7-6	TRBD2	.	TRBJ2-2	TGTGCCAGCAGCTTAGATCTCCCCGGACTAGCGGGGGGCACCGGGGAGCTGTTTTTT	CASSLDLPGLAGGTGELFF
TRBV12-3/TRBV12-4	.	.	TRBJ1-2	TGCGCCAGCAGTTTTATAGGGGATGATGGCTACACCTTC	CASSFIGDDGYTF
TRBV28	TRBD1	.	TRBJ1-4	TGTGCCAGCAGCCCTCCTCGACAGGGTTTTGCAACTAATGAAAAACTGTTTTTT	CASSPPRQGFATNEKLFF
TRBV7-9	TRBD2	.	TRBJ2-1	TGTGCCAGCAGCTTAATCGGGACTAGCGGGAGGAGTATATCCAATGAGCAGTTCTTC	CASSLIGTSGRSISNEQFF
TRBV19	.	.	TRBJ2-7	TGTGCCAGTAGGGCTTTGGGGGCCGAGCAGTACTTC	CASRALGAEQYF
TRBV21-1	.	few	TRBJ1-1	TGTGCCAGCGTTGATCTATCTGGGAACACTGAAGCTTTCTTT	CASVDLSGNTEAFF
TRBV30	.	few	TRBJ2-1	TGTGCCTGGAGTGTCGCGGGCGGGAACAATGAGCAGTTCTTC	CAWSVAGGNNEQFF
TRBV7-9	TRBD1	.	TRBJ2-7	TGTGCCAGCAGCTGGGACAGCTCCTACGAGCAGTACTTC	CASSWDSSYEQYF
TRBV19	TRBD1	.	TRBJ1-2	TGTGCCAGTCGTTGGACAGGGGATTTCTATGGCTACACCTTC	CASRWTGDFYGYTF
TRBV29-1	TRBD2	.	TRBJ2-7	TGCAGCGGGGGACTAGTCGGGGACGAGCAGTACTTC	CSGGLVGDEQYF
TRBV9	.	.	TRBJ2-2	TGTGCCAGCAGCCCACGGGGTAACACCGGGGAGCTGTTTTTT	CASSPRGNTGELFF
TRBV27	TRBD2	few	TRBJ2-5	TGTGCCAGCCACGGACTAGCGGGAGAGACCCAGTACTTC	CASHGLAGETQYF